Described below is a single TCR beta chain sequence and its context. Its antigen is as yet unknown. This specimen comes from a study of T cell responses to AZD1222 COVID-19 vaccine. Study-wide results and caveats: Of the AZD1222 recipients, only 5 to 7 were seropositive at baseline. Two doses of AZD1222 preceded a rise in Spike-specific TCR breadth and depth.

Libraries were prepared by immunoSEQ multiplex PCR; TCRdb keeps only in-frame clonotypes and omits some of them. This sample has some 70,000 clones, with around 82% found just once. The germline gives CDR1 SGHVS, CDR2 FNYEAQ. V lost 5 bases, J lost 5 bases, and 21 bases lay in between. The CDR3 runs 16 residues. The sample here was peripheral blood, taken on day 0 of AZD1222 vaccination. The sequence was collected from an adult in good health. The chain carries TRBV7-6 and TRBJ1-2; a possible D gene is TRBD1 (5 bases). The CDR3 DNA sequence: TGTGCCAGCAGCCCCGAGTCAGGGACCCGTCGGTATGGCTACACCTTC. Translating it yields CASSPESGTRRYGYTF.